Listed below are T cell receptor beta chains from one sample, sequenced in a study of blood T cell repertoires in COVID-19. Using immunoSEQ multiplex PCR, the repertoire was profiled, and TCRdb retains in-frame clones only, with some absent. Found here are 280,000 or so clones, nearly 90% of them singletons; the top ten hold over 8%. Sequencing input: peripheral blood. The receptors here all came from a young man with active or convalescent COVID-19. The conserved cysteine and the conserved F or W are not part of the CDR3 here. A D gene is named only where the DNA matches it firmly.

j_call: TRBJ1-2; d_call: TRBD1; v_call: TRBV12-3/TRBV12-4; cdr3_aa: ASRQGAWGYT
j_call: TRBJ1-3; d_call: TRBD1; v_call: TRBV19; cdr3_aa: ASSIVQGIGNTIY
j_call: TRBJ1-4; d_call: NA; v_call: TRBV27; cdr3_aa: ASSPQGGSREKLF
j_call: TRBJ1-1; d_call: NA; v_call: TRBV29-1; cdr3_aa: SVVGEEAF
j_call: TRBJ1-2; d_call: TRBD1; v_call: TRBV9; cdr3_aa: ASSGQTGGTGGYT
j_call: TRBJ1-4; d_call: NA; v_call: TRBV6-6; cdr3_aa: ASTPYLQGKLF
j_call: TRBJ1-1; d_call: TRBD1; v_call: TRBV6-1; cdr3_aa: ASSEAGGTEAF
j_call: TRBJ1-2; d_call: NA; v_call: TRBV19; cdr3_aa: ASTLGGGFRGYT
j_call: TRBJ2-1; d_call: TRBD2; v_call: TRBV9; cdr3_aa: ASSQGGGGSYNEQF
j_call: TRBJ1-4; d_call: NA; v_call: TRBV25-1; cdr3_aa: ASSVVELTNEKLF
j_call: TRBJ2-7; d_call: NA; v_call: TRBV6-5; cdr3_aa: ASSYGLNYEQY
j_call: TRBJ2-5; d_call: TRBD1; v_call: TRBV29-1; cdr3_aa: SVEDPDRPEGETQY
j_call: TRBJ2-7; d_call: NA; v_call: TRBV6-2/TRBV6-3; cdr3_aa: ASSYTPRALTLTYEQY
j_call: TRBJ1-1; d_call: TRBD1; v_call: TRBV5-1; cdr3_aa: ASSLAGTGGTEAF
j_call: TRBJ1-2; d_call: NA; v_call: TRBV27; cdr3_aa: ASSLMRGLTLQDYGYT
j_call: TRBJ1-2; d_call: NA; v_call: TRBV10-2; cdr3_aa: ASNEGSPNYGYT
j_call: TRBJ1-2; d_call: NA; v_call: TRBV19; cdr3_aa: ASSWQGPNYGYT
j_call: TRBJ2-1; d_call: NA; v_call: TRBV2; cdr3_aa: ASGGGQRDEQF
j_call: TRBJ2-7; d_call: NA; v_call: TRBV5-1; cdr3_aa: ASSLAGLKGGGFTYEQY
j_call: TRBJ2-7; d_call: TRBD2; v_call: TRBV4-3; cdr3_aa: ASSQGGTSGGWEQY
j_call: TRBJ2-7; d_call: NA; v_call: TRBV19; cdr3_aa: ASSDYFEQY
j_call: TRBJ2-3; d_call: NA; v_call: TRBV11-2; cdr3_aa: ASSLATGDTQY
j_call: TRBJ2-3; d_call: TRBD2; v_call: TRBV25-1; cdr3_aa: ASNPGLALDTQY
j_call: TRBJ2-2; d_call: NA; v_call: TRBV5-6; cdr3_aa: ASSLDRLPNTGELF
j_call: TRBJ1-2; d_call: NA; v_call: TRBV12-3/TRBV12-4; cdr3_aa: ASSYNNYGYT
j_call: TRBJ1-5; d_call: NA; v_call: TRBV2; cdr3_aa: ASSDRGLGQPQH
j_call: TRBJ2-3; d_call: TRBD1; v_call: TRBV7-6; cdr3_aa: ASSRRDRGRGDTQY
j_call: TRBJ1-6; d_call: TRBD1; v_call: TRBV6-2/TRBV6-3; cdr3_aa: ASSYLGGQGNSPLH
j_call: TRBJ1-1; d_call: NA; v_call: TRBV7-3; cdr3_aa: ASSLIGGRTSGGAEAF
j_call: TRBJ1-2; d_call: NA; v_call: TRBV29-1; cdr3_aa: SVTRDISNYGYT
j_call: TRBJ2-7; d_call: NA; v_call: TRBV19; cdr3_aa: ASSRGDEQY